This is a list of T cell receptor beta chains from one sample in a study of control samples from healthy donors and cancer patients. Assay: immunoSEQ multiplex PCR; the TCRdb copy retains only in-frame clones and omits some. The table has tens of thousands of clones, around 87% seen once. The sample consisted of blood. All receptors derive from a man aged 50 to 59 in good health. CDR3s include the opening cysteine and the closing phenylalanine or tryptophan. The D gene is left open where the match is weak. Rows may omit the clone size; those that give it use once, few, many or a size class.

abundance	d_gene	v_gene	len	j_gene	CDR3nt	CDR3aa
once	NA	TRBV6-4	12	TRBJ1-1	TGTGCCAGCAGCGGGGGTAATGGTGAAGCTTTCTTT	CASSGGNGEAFF
NA	TRBD2	TRBV24-1	15	TRBJ2-7	TGTGCCACCAGTGACCCTCCTAGCGGGAGCTACGAGCAGTACTTC	CATSDPPSGSYEQYF
NA	NA	TRBV4-2	15	TRBJ1-5	TGTGCCAGCAGCCAAGAGGGCAGGGTGGGTCAGCCCCAGCATTTT	CASSQEGRVGQPQHF
NA	TRBD2	TRBV24-1	16	TRBJ2-5	TGTGCCACCAGTGACCGGACTAGCGGGAGCTACGAGACCCAGTACTTC	CATSDRTSGSYETQYF
NA	NA	TRBV5-6	16	TRBJ2-2	TGTGCCAGCAGCTACCGCCTAGCCGGGGACACCGGGGAGCTGTTTTTT	CASSYRLAGDTGELFF
NA	TRBD2	TRBV5-1	14	TRBJ2-1	TGCGCCAGCAGGTACCTAGCGGAGTACAATGAGCAGTTCTTC	CASRYLAEYNEQFF
NA	TRBD2	TRBV5-1	15	TRBJ2-7	TGCGCCAGCAGCTTGGAAAGGCTAGCGGGAGACGAGCAGTACTTC	CASSLERLAGDEQYF
NA	NA	TRBV11-3	14	TRBJ1-1	TGTGCCAGCAGCTTTGGACAGTTTCACACTGAAGCTTTCTTT	CASSFGQFHTEAFF
NA	NA	TRBV24-1	13	TRBJ1-5	TGTGCCACCAGTGACCCGTCTGGCGGGCCCCAGCATTTT	CATSDPSGGPQHF
few	NA	TRBV9	16	TRBJ2-3	TGTGCCAGCAGCGCGATCCAGGGGCGGGTATCAGATACGCAGTATTTT	CASSAIQGRVSDTQYF
NA	TRBD2	TRBV9	15	TRBJ2-3	TGTGCCAGCAGCGTAGTTAGCGGGGGCACAGATACGCAGTATTTT	CASSVVSGGTDTQYF
NA	NA	TRBV7-9	17	TRBJ1-2	TGTGCCAGCAGCTTAGACAGGACAGAACTTTCCTACTATGGCTACACCTTC	CASSLDRTELSYYGYTF
NA	TRBD1	TRBV19	15	TRBJ1-1	TGTGCCAGTAGAAGCGGGACAGCACAGAACACTGAAGCTTTCTTT	CASRSGTAQNTEAFF
NA	NA	TRBV2	14	TRBJ1-5	TGTGCCAGCAGTGGCCAGTTGGGCAATCAGCCCCAGCATTTT	CASSGQLGNQPQHF
NA	TRBD2	TRBV9	15	TRBJ2-1	TGTGCCAGCAGCGTAGTACTAGCGGGTTACAATGAGCAGTTCTTC	CASSVVLAGYNEQFF
NA	NA	TRBV25-1	18	TRBJ1-3	TGTGCCAGCAGTGAATGGGGGGCACAGGGCTACTCTGGAAACACCATATATTTT	CASSEWGAQGYSGNTIYF
NA	NA	TRBV6-6	13	TRBJ2-5	TGTGCCAGCAGTCGACTAGTACAAGAGACCCAGTACTTC	CASSRLVQETQYF
NA	NA	TRBV10-3	14	TRBJ1-1	TGTGCCATCAGTGGTCGGGAGCCGAACACTGAAGCTTTCTTT	CAISGREPNTEAFF
few	NA	TRBV9	14	TRBJ1-2	TGTGCCAGCAGCGTAGGAGGTGGGGGCAAAGGCTACACCTTC	CASSVGGGGKGYTF
NA	NA	TRBV19	15	TRBJ1-5	TGTGCCAGCCTAACATACGGGATCCTAAGTCAGCCCCAGCATTTT	CASLTYGILSQPQHF
NA	NA	TRBV3-1/TRBV3-2	15	TRBJ2-5	TGTGCCAGCAGCCAGTTCGGAACCCTTCAAGAGACCCAGTACTTC	CASSQFGTLQETQYF
NA	NA	TRBV18	14	TRBJ1-1	TGTGCCAGCTCACTCCAGGGTGTTAACACTGAAGCTTTCTTT	CASSLQGVNTEAFF
NA	NA	TRBV12-3/TRBV12-4	13	TRBJ1-1	TGTGCCAGCAGTTTCGGAGGAGACACTGAAGCTTTCTTT	CASSFGGDTEAFF
NA	TRBD1	TRBV7-2	15	TRBJ1-5	TGTGCCAGCAGCTTAGAGGGGGCCAATTATCAGCCCCAGCATTTT	CASSLEGANYQPQHF
NA	NA	TRBV7-9	13	TRBJ1-2	TGTGCCAGCAGCTTAAGACAGGCTATGAGCTACACCTTC	CASSLRQAMSYTF
once	NA	TRBV5-6	12	TRBJ2-2	TGTGCCAGCATCCCGAACACCGGGGAGCTGTTTTTT	CASIPNTGELFF
few	NA	TRBV9	17	TRBJ1-3	TGTGCCAGCAGCTCAGCGGAAGGAAGGGCGGCTGGAAACACCATATATTTT	CASSSAEGRAAGNTIYF
NA	NA	TRBV3-1/TRBV3-2	14	TRBJ1-4	TGTGCCAGCAGCCCGGGGGGGTATAATGAAAAACTGTTTTTT	CASSPGGYNEKLFF
NA	NA	TRBV19	13	TRBJ1-1	TGTGCCAGTAGTATAGTTGGGGTTAGTGAAGCTTTCTTT	CASSIVGVSEAFF
NA	NA	TRBV28	16	TRBJ2-1	TGTGCCAGCAGTTCTGTTTTCACCCCGGGGGTCGGTGAGCAGTTCTTC	CASSSVFTPGVGEQFF
NA	NA	TRBV14	16	TRBJ1-1	TGTGCCAGCAGTCTTACGGGGGAAAAGGGAGACACTGAAGCTTTCTTT	CASSLTGEKGDTEAFF
NA	NA	TRBV9	14	TRBJ1-1	TGTGCCAGCAGCGCCACGGGCTCCAACACTGAAGCTTTCTTT	CASSATGSNTEAFF
NA	NA	TRBV5-1	14	TRBJ1-1	TGCGCCAGCAGCCTAACCGGGGAGAACACTGAAGCTTTCTTT	CASSLTGENTEAFF
NA	NA	TRBV28	15	TRBJ1-4	TGTGCCAGCAGTTTACTTGGGCAGCAGAATGAAAAACTGTTTTTT	CASSLLGQQNEKLFF
NA	TRBD1	TRBV9	15	TRBJ2-6	TGTGCCAGCAGCTTAGACAGGGCTGGGGCCAACGTCCTGACTTTC	CASSLDRAGANVLTF
NA	NA	TRBV7-6	16	TRBJ2-3	TGTGCCAGCAGCATAAGACCCGTCGCGGATACAGATACGCAGTATTTT	CASSIRPVADTDTQYF
once	TRBD2	TRBV27	15	TRBJ2-5	TGTGCCAGCAGTCCGCGACTAGCGGGAGGAGAGACCCAGTACTTC	CASSPRLAGGETQYF
few	NA	TRBV5-8	13	TRBJ1-5	TGTGCCAGCAGATGGGCCGGCAATCAGCCCCAGCATTTT	CASRWAGNQPQHF
NA	NA	TRBV9	15	TRBJ1-6	TGTGCCAGCAGCGTAGAAACAGGGTCGGCTTCACCCCTCCACTTT	CASSVETGSASPLHF
once	NA	TRBV13	11	TRBJ2-7	TGTGCCAGCAGCATGCGGACCGAGCAGTACTTC	CASSMRTEQYF